This T cell receptor beta chain came from a study of cytomegalovirus exposure and HLA in healthy donors. Overall study results and limits: It emerged from a later analysis that several of the most significant clusters appeared to be linked to common viral pathogens. A later analysis reportedly identified an Asian-associated ancestry cluster as carrying fewer N-insertions than the roughly 670-donor mean.

This clone came up once. What it binds is unknown. Though probably carrying unrecorded immune exposures, donors were nominally healthy at sampling. Vbeta (60) and Jbeta (13) primers were used in the PCR. Here immunoSEQ multiplex PCR was the method, and the copy in TCRdb shows in-frame clones only, minus some. In the table there are more than 200,000 clones, roughly 70% of which are singletons. The receptor's source is a man in his forties in good health and CMV-seropositive. Sequencing was carried out using PBMCs.

In DNA form, the CDR3 reads TGTGCCAGCAGCTTGAATTTTGGACAGAATAGCAATCAGCCCCAGCATTTT. This translates into CASSLNFGQNSNQPQHF. V and J are TRBV5-8 and TRBJ1-5; the D gene is possibly TRBD1 (6 bases). The V end was cut by 1 base, the J end by 0 bases, with 14 bases between. Per the germline V gene, CDR1 is SGHTS and CDR2 is YDEGEE. The CDR3 spans 17 residues.